These 9 T cell receptor beta chains originate from one sample sequenced in a study of T cell repertoires in aging, cancer and after chemotherapy. A mixed TRB-A/B primer pool amplified rearranged TRB by multiplex touch-down PCR. TCRdb re-called the multiplex PCR reads through MiXCR, storing one row per CDR3 protein. This table has under 1,500 distinct CDR3 sequences, about 46% appearing once. TCR beta rearrangements were amplified from peripheral blood genomic DNA. The sequenced material came from blood. The receptors were gathered from a human donor with a blood cancer.

The chain couples TRBV7-2 to TRBJ2-1; 7 nucleotides align to TRBD1. V lost 8 bases, J lost 14 bases, and 9 bases stayed unmatched. The CDR3 is 11 residues long. Germline V gene data show CDR1 as SGHTA and CDR2 as FQGNSA. The CDR3 loop reads CASQGSGGEFF. The CDR3 coding sequence is TGTGCCAGCCAAGGATCAGGGGGAGAGTTCTTC.

This clonotype turned up a few times. CDR3 in amino acids: CASSLAGPDTGDSQPQHF. The DNA of the CDR3 is TGTGCCAGCAGTTTAGCCGGGCCTGACACGGGGGATAGCCAGCCCCAGCATTTT. This chain joins TRBV12-3 or TRBV12-4 and TRBJ1-5; TRBD1 is a possible D gene (5 bases). The CDR3 extends over 18 amino acids. V was cut by 0 bases and J by 7 bases, with 22 bases left in between.

In its sample, this clonotype was seen a few times. The chain uses TRBV7-2 and TRBJ2-6; D assignment may be TRBD1 or TRBD2 (5 bases each). The CDR3 runs 16 residues. CDR1 SGHTA and CDR2 FQGNSA come from the germline V gene. Between the trimmed V and J ends, which lost 2 bases and 0 bases, there was a span of 8 bases. The CDR3 spells CASSLTRGSGANVLTF. DNA of the CDR3: TGTGCCAGCAGCTTAACGAGGGGCTCTGGGGCCAACGTCCTGACTTTC.

V and J are TRBV6-5 and TRBJ1-5, with D unclear. Germline CDR1 MNHEY, CDR2 SVGAGI. The CDR3 loop spans 13 amino acids. The V end lost 11 bases, the J end lost 2 bases, and 13 bases lay between the germline ends. This CDR3 is CAGGQEGNQPQHF. CDR3 DNA: TGTGCCGGTGGGCAGGAGGGCAATCAGCCCCAGCATTTT.

This clonotype was recorded a few times. The genes are TRBV19 and TRBJ2-1; D is possibly TRBD1 or TRBD2 (5 bases each). Germline V gene lookup returns CDR1 LNHDA and CDR2 SQIVND (reference sequence). The length of the CDR3 is 15 residues. Trimming took off 3 bases at V and 6 bases at J, with 15 bases between the two ends. This CDR3 reads CASSMWGKRSNEQFF. In nucleotides, the CDR3 is TGTGCCAGTAGTATGTGGGGGAAAAGGTCCAATGAGCAGTTCTTC.

The CDR3 loop reads CSAVIAGASSTDTQYF. The CDR3 DNA follows: TGCAGTGCCGTCATAGCGGGCGCTTCTAGCACAGATACGCAGTATTTT. The rearrangement joins TRBV20-1 to TRBJ2-3; 7 nucleotides agree with TRBD2. CDR1 and CDR2 from the germline V gene are DFQATT and SNEGSKA (reference sequence). The CDR3 consists of 16 residues. Losses at the gene ends were 6 bases for V and 0 bases for J; bases not matched to a gene: 12.

This clonotype was seen just once. The chain couples TRBV6-5 to TRBJ2-2, with TRBD2 as a possible D gene (6 bases). Between the trimmed V and J ends, which lost 8 bases and 1 base, there was a span of 14 bases. CDR3 size: 15 residues. The germline V gene has CDR1 MNHEY and CDR2 SVGAGI. Here the CDR3 DNA reads TGTGCCAGCGCCGGGGGACCCGAGAACACCGGGGAGCTGTTTTTT. Protein sequence: CASAGGPENTGELFF.

This clonotype was seen more than once but under ten times. The J gene is TRBJ1-2, the V gene TRBV7-2; D unclear. The germline V gene encodes CDR1 SGHTA and CDR2 FQGNSA. The CDR3 extends over 13 amino acids. V was clipped by 5 bases and J by 3 bases, with 10 bases between them. The CDR3, as DNA: TGTGCCAGCAGCCCGCGACAAGACTATGGCTACACCTTC. It yields the protein CASSPRQDYGYTF.

The CDR3: CASRRTGALNTEAFF. The CDR3 DNA follows: TGTGCCAGCAGGCGGACAGGGGCGTTGAACACTGAAGCTTTCTTT. J is TRBJ1-1 and V is TRBV6-2 or TRBV6-3, with TRBD1 matching 9 bases. The V gene's germline CDR1 is MNHEY and CDR2 SVGEGT. The trim removed 6 bases at V and 0 bases at J, leaving 5 bases unmatched. The CDR3 consists of 15 residues.